This T cell receptor beta chain originates from a study of blood T cells in healthy people across ages. The CDR3 is 16 amino acids. J was trimmed by 6 bases and V by 5 bases; bases with no gene match: 10. This clonotype was detected ten times or more. Alongside a J-beta primer mix, a sample-barcoded 5' primer served in a second PCR lasting about 6 to 12 cycles. TCRdb used MiXCR to reprocess the 5' RACE reads, holding one entry per CDR3 protein. The repertoire holds about 640,000 distinct CDR3 sequences, with about 28% as singletons. The receptor comes from an elderly woman in good health. The chain carries TRBV12-3 or TRBV12-4 and TRBJ2-4; 10 nucleotides agree with TRBD2. Sequenced material: blood. CDR3 amino acids: CASSQTKRGGLNIQYF. The CDR3 DNA follows: TGTGCCAGCAGTCAGACTAAGCGGGGGGGCCTAAACATTCAGTACTTC.